The 17 T cell receptor beta chains below come from one sample, sequenced in a study of blood T cell repertoires in COVID-19. The data were produced by immunoSEQ multiplex PCR, yet TCRdb's version contains in-frame clones alone and is incomplete. The data contain about 140,000 clones, under 90% of them singletons. The sequenced material came from peripheral blood. The source is a woman of 80 years or more in a cohort sampled during active or convalescent COVID-19.

In this sample, this clone turned up once. The rearrangement links TRBV5-1 to TRBJ1-3; the D gene is possibly TRBD1 (6 bases). The CDR3 contains 18 residues. CDR1 SGHRS and CDR2 YFSETQ come from the germline V gene. V gave up 4 bases and J gave up 0 bases, with 20 bases separating them. The CDR3 region is CASSPRPDRSTSGNTIYF. DNA for the CDR3: TGCGCCAGCAGCCCCAGACCCGACAGGAGCACCTCTGGAAACACCATATATTTT.

This chain connects TRBV5-1 to TRBJ1-4; maybe TRBD1 (6 bases). CDR1 SGHRS and CDR2 YFSETQ come from the germline V gene. V shed 4 bases and J shed 7 bases, with 17 bases lying between them. The CDR3 runs 15 residues. The CDR3 DNA follows: TGCGCCAGCAGCCCCAGGGGCCTCGATGCTGAAAAACTGTTTTTT. It is translated as CASSPRGLDAEKLFF.

The chain joins TRBV4-3 to TRBJ1-6; D is possibly TRBD1 (6 bases). This CDR3 spans 16 amino acids. Germline CDR1 LGHNA, CDR2 YSLEER. V lost 0 bases to trimming and J lost 7 bases, with 13 bases between them. Here the CDR3 DNA reads TGCGCCAGCAGCCAAGAGGGGGACACTATGAATTCACCCCTCCACTTT. Translation: CASSQEGDTMNSPLHF.

CDR3 DNA sequence: TGTGCCAGCAGCGTAGCTGGAAATGAGCAGTTCTTC. Translating gives CASSVAGNEQFF. The chain uses TRBV6-5 and TRBJ2-1; D is unresolved. V was shortened by 6 bases and J by 7 bases, with 10 bases between the two germline ends. Germline CDR1 and CDR2: MNHEY and SVGAGI. This CDR3 is 12 amino acids long.

The gene calls are TRBV27 and TRBJ1-4; perhaps TRBD1 as D (5 bases). The germline V gene has CDR1 MNHEY and CDR2 SMNVEV (reference sequence). CDR3 length: 15 amino acids. Between the trimmed V and J ends, which lost 8 bases and 0 bases, there was a span of 13 bases. CDR3 region: CASGRWGATNEKLFF. In nucleotides, the CDR3 is TGTGCCAGCGGGAGGTGGGGGGCAACTAATGAAAAACTGTTTTTT.

This sequence joins TRBV11-3 and TRBJ1-1; D ambiguous. The CDR3 spans 14 residues. V shed 1 base and J shed 6 bases, with 12 bases lying between them. The germline gives CDR1 SGHNT, CDR2 YENEEA. The CDR3 sequence: CASSLGKWEAEAFF. For the CDR3, the DNA is TGTGCCAGCAGCTTAGGAAAATGGGAGGCTGAAGCTTTCTTT.

CDR3: CASSGTATGELFF. CDR3 nucleotides: TGTGCCAGCAGCGGGACAGCTACCGGGGAGCTGTTTTTT. The V gene is TRBV7-8, the J gene TRBJ2-2, with 7 bases that match TRBD1. After removal of 5 bases from V and 5 bases from J, the junction contained 2 bases not matched to a gene. The CDR3 covers 13 residues. CDR1 is SGHVS, CDR2 FQNEAQ, per germline.

The chain is built from TRBV5-4 and TRBJ2-6; 11 bases are a match to TRBD1. CDR3 size: 16 residues. CDR1 is SGHNT, CDR2 YYREEE, per germline (reference sequence). V lost 7 bases to trimming and J lost 0 bases; unmatched junction nucleotides: 3. The CDR3 is CASGTGGSSGANVLTF. CDR3 coding DNA: TGTGCCAGCGGGACAGGGGGAAGCTCTGGGGCCAACGTCCTGACTTTC.

The rearrangement links TRBV12-3 or TRBV12-4 to TRBJ1-2; TRBD1 aligns across 8 bases. CDR3 length: 13 residues. V gave up 6 bases and J gave up 8 bases; unmatched junction bases: 8. The chain's CDR3 is CASRMDRVEGYTF. CDR3 sequence (DNA): TGTGCCAGCAGGATGGACAGGGTAGAAGGCTACACCTTC.

V and J are TRBV11-2 and TRBJ1-2; the match to TRBD1 covers 7 bases. The germline V gene encodes CDR1 SGHAT and CDR2 FQNNGV. The CDR3 loop spans 15 amino acids. J lost 5 bases, V lost 4 bases, and 10 bases had no gene match. CDR3 sequence: CASSSPDRVYYGYTF. The CDR3 DNA follows: TGTGCCAGCAGCTCCCCAGACAGGGTGTATTATGGCTACACCTTC.

The chain recombines TRBV5-4 with TRBJ2-3; D is unresolved. CDR1 SGHNT and CDR2 YYREEE come from the germline V gene (reference sequence). Trimming cost V 3 bases and J 0 bases, with 11 bases left between them. The CDR3 is 15 amino acids. The CDR3 DNA reads TGTGCCAGCAGCTCGGTCGACACTAGCACAGATACGCAGTATTTT. It is translated as CASSSVDTSTDTQYF.

This chain uses TRBV19 with TRBJ2-4; 11 nucleotides match TRBD2. After removal of 7 bases from V and 1 base from J, the junction contained 6 bases not matched to a gene. The length of the CDR3 is 16 residues. Germline V gene lookup returns CDR1 LNHDA and CDR2 SQIVND (reference sequence). CDR3 coding DNA: TGTGCCAGTACCCTAGCGGGGGGTAGGGCCAAAAACATTCAGTACTTC. It codes for CASTLAGGRAKNIQYF.

This chain joins TRBV5-1 and TRBJ2-1; possible D gene TRBD2, 6 bases. Germline values: CDR1 SGHRS, CDR2 YFSETQ. The CDR3 consists of 16 residues. V lost 0 bases to trimming and J lost 5 bases, with 15 bases between them. The CDR3 coding sequence is TGCGCCAGCAGCTTGGAGGGAGGCTTTTCCGACAATGAGCAGTTCTTC. This codes for CASSLEGGFSDNEQFF.

This clone was detected only a few times. The chain recombines TRBV2 with TRBJ2-5; 8 bases match TRBD1. The length of the CDR3 is 13 residues. CDR1 is SNHLY, CDR2 FYNNEI, per germline. J lost 5 bases, V lost 7 bases, and 6 bases had no gene match. The CDR3 loop is CASMSRTGETQYF. CDR3 sequence (DNA): TGTGCCAGCATGAGCCGGACAGGGGAGACCCAGTACTTC.

This clone has only a few counts. J is TRBJ2-5 and V is TRBV4-1, with 8 bases that match TRBD1. The trim removed 5 bases at V and 5 bases at J, leaving 7 bases unmatched. The CDR3 is 14 amino acids. Germline values: CDR1 MGHRA, CDR2 YSYEKL. The CDR3 reads CASSGTRTGETQYF. CDR3 in DNA: TGCGCCAGCAGCGGAACCAGGACAGGGGAGACCCAGTACTTC.

This clone was observed a single time. This chain connects TRBV7-7 to TRBJ2-2; 7 bases map to TRBD1. Germline lookup yields CDR1 SSHAT and CDR2 FNYEAQ (reference sequence). After removal of 6 bases from V and 5 bases from J, the junction contained 6 bases not matched to a gene. This CDR3 comprises 14 residues. The CDR3 loop is CASRQGSSTGELFF. The CDR3 DNA reads TGTGCCAGCAGACAGGGGTCCAGTACCGGGGAGCTGTTTTTT.

There are a few counts of this clone. The chain links TRBV7-3 to TRBJ2-1, with D perhaps TRBD1 (5 bases). This CDR3 contains 13 residues. Germline CDR1 and CDR2: SGHTA and FQGTGA. V lost 5 bases to trimming and J lost 4 bases, with 9 bases between them. This CDR3 reads CASSEQEYNEQFF. The CDR3 nucleotides are TGTGCCAGCAGCGAACAGGAGTACAATGAGCAGTTCTTC.